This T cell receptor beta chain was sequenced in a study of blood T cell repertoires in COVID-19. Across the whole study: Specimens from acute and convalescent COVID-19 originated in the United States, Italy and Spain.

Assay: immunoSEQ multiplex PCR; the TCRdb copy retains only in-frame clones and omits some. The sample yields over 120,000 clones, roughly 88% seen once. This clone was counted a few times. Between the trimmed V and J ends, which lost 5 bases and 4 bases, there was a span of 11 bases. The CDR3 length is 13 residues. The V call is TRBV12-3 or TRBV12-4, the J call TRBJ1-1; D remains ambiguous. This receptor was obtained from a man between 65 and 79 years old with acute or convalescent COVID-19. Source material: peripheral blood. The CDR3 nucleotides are TGTGCCAGCAGTCCCGGGGTCGGCACTGAAGCTTTCTTT. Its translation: CASSPGVGTEAFF.